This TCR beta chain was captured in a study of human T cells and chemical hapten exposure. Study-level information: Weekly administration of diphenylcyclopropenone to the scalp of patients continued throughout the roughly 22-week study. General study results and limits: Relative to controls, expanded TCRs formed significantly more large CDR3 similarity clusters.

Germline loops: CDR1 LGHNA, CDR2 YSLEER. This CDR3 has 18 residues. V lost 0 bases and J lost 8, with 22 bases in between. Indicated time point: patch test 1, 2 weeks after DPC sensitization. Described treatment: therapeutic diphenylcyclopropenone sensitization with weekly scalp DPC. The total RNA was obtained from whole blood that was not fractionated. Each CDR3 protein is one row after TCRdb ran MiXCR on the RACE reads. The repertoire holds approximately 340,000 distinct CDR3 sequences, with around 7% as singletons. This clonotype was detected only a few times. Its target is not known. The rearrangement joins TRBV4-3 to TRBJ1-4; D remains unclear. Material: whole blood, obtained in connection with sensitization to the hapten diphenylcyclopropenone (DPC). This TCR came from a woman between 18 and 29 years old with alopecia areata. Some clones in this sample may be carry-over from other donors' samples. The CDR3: CASSQDLPSGSRGEKLFF. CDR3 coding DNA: TGCGCCAGCAGCCAAGATCTCCCATCCGGCAGCCGAGGCGAAAAACTGTTTTTT.